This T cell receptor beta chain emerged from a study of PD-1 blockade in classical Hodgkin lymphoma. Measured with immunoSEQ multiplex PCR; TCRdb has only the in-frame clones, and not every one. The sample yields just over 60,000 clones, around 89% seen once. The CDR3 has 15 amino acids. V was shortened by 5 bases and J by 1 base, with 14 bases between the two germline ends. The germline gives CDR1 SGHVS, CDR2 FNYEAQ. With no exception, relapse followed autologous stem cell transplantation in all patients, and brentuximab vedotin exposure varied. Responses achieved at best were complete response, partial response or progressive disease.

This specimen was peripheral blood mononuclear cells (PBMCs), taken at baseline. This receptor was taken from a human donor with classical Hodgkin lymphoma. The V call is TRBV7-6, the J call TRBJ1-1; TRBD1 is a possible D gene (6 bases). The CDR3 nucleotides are TGTGCCAGCAGCGCCCTGAGGGGGAAGAACACTGAAGCTTTCTTT. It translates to CASSALRGKNTEAFF.